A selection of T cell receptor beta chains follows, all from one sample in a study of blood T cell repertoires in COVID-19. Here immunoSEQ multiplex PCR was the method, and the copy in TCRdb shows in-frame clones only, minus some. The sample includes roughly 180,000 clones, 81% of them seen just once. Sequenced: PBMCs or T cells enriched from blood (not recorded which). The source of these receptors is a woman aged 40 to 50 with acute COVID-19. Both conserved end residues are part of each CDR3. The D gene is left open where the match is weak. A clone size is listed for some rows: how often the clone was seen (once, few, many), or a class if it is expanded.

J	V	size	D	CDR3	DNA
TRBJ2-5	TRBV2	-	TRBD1	CASSAQGAGETQYF	TGTGCCAGCAGTGCCCAGGGGGCGGGCGAGACCCAGTACTTC
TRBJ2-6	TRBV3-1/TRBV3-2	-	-	CASSQDLSGANVLTF	TGTGCCAGCAGCCAAGACTTATCTGGGGCCAACGTCCTGACTTTC
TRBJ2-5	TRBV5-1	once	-	CASRASLVRQETQYF	TGCGCCAGTCGGGCTTCACTAGTTCGGCAAGAGACCCAGTACTTC
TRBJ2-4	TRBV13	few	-	CASSLYLAKNIQYF	TGTGCCAGCAGCTTGTATCTAGCCAAAAACATTCAGTACTTC
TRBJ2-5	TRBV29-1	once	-	CSAGSYNQETQYF	TGCAGCGCGGGGAGTTATAACCAAGAGACCCAGTACTTC
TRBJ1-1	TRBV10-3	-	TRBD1	CAISRQGQGITEAFF	TGTGCCATCAGTCGCCAGGGACAGGGGATCACTGAAGCTTTCTTT
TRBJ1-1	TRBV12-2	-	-	CASRSLGQGSANTEAFF	TGTGCAAGTCGCTCCCTAGGACAGGGATCGGCTAACACTGAAGCTTTCTTT
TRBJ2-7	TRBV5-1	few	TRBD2	CASSLAGRGGSYEQYF	TGCGCCAGCAGCTTGGCCGGGCGCGGGGGGTCCTACGAGCAGTACTTC
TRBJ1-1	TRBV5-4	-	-	CASSLVGGETEAFF	TGTGCCAGCAGCTTGGTAGGGGGGGAGACTGAAGCTTTCTTT
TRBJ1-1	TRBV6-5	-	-	CASSYLSDTEAFF	TGTGCCAGCAGTTACCTCTCCGACACTGAAGCTTTCTTT
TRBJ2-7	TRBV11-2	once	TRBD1	CASSFTTGGIYEQYF	TGTGCCAGCAGCTTTACGACAGGGGGCATCTACGAGCAGTACTTC